This TCR beta chain was sequenced for a study of cytomegalovirus exposure and HLA in healthy donors. Primers: 60 Vbeta forward and 13 Jbeta reverse. Assay used: immunoSEQ multiplex PCR; TCRdb lists only in-frame clones, some missing. This table has about 190,000 clones, 60% to 85% appearing once. The germline V and J ends were trimmed by 5 bases and 0 bases, with 13 bases remaining between them. The CDR3 contains 15 residues. Germline CDR1 is LNHDA and CDR2 is SQIVND (reference sequence). The chain recombines TRBV19 with TRBJ1-1; the D gene is possibly TRBD1 (5 bases). The sequenced sample consisted of PBMCs. This clonotype was obtained from a woman aged 18 to 35 in good health and CMV-seronegative. CDR3 bases: TGTGCCAGTAGTGCCTTTCAGGGCATGAACACTGAAGCTTTCTTT. Its translation is CASSAFQGMNTEAFF.